These T cell receptor beta chains were read from a single sample in a study of cytomegalovirus exposure and HLA in healthy donors. Profiling relied on immunoSEQ multiplex PCR, and the TCRdb table lists in-frame clones only, not all of them. The sample lists approximately 120,000 clones; roughly three quarters were seen once. The material sequenced was PBMCs. All receptors derive from a woman in her forties or fifties in good health and CMV-seropositive. The CDR3 runs from the conserved cysteine through the conserved F or W. A D gene is named only where the DNA matches it firmly. Only some rows state a clone size, as once, few, many or a class for expanded clones.

-,-,TRBJ1-6,TRBV6-5,TGTGCCAGCAGTTTCAGGGGTTCGTCCTATAATTCACCCCTCCACTTT,CASSFRGSSYNSPLHF
TRBD2,-,TRBJ2-4,TRBV4-1,TGCGCCAGCAGCCAAGCTGACGGGACTAGCTTAGCCAAAAACAGTCAGTACTTC,CASSQADGTSLAKNSQYF
TRBD2,few,TRBJ2-1,TRBV27,TGTGCCAGCAGTTTCGGACGGGGGGGTTACAATGAGCAGTTCTTC,CASSFGRGGYNEQFF
-,-,TRBJ1-1,TRBV10-3,TGTGCCATCACTCCAGACAGAACCCACACTGAAGCTTTCTTT,CAITPDRTHTEAFF
TRBD2,-,TRBJ2-3,TRBV27,TGTGCCAGCAGTCGGCGGGGCGGGGGACCAGATACGCAGTATTTT,CASSRRGGGPDTQYF
TRBD1,few,TRBJ2-3,TRBV11-2,TGTGCCAGCAGCAAATTGGGACAGGGTATCCATACGCAGTATTTT,CASSKLGQGIHTQYF
-,-,TRBJ2-4,TRBV29-1,TGCAGCGTTGTAGGAGGGGTAGCCAAAAACATTCAGTACTTC,CSVVGGVAKNIQYF
-,-,TRBJ2-1,TRBV19,TGTGCCAGTACCCCGGACTCGGTATACAATGAGCAGTTCTTC,CASTPDSVYNEQFF
-,-,TRBJ2-5,TRBV2,TGTGCCAGCACCTCTAGCGAGACCCAGTACTTC,CASTSSETQYF
TRBD1,-,TRBJ2-1,TRBV5-1,TGCGCCAGCAGCCAAGGACAGGGGTTCGATGAGCAGTTCTTC,CASSQGQGFDEQFF
-,-,TRBJ1-1,TRBV6-5,TGTGCCAGCAGTCGGGGGTTGAACACTGAAGCTTTCTTT,CASSRGLNTEAFF
-,few,TRBJ2-3,TRBV5-4,TGTGCCAGCAGCCCGGATCTGGTGGGGGCCAGCACAGATACGCAGTATTTT,CASSPDLVGASTDTQYF
-,-,TRBJ1-5,TRBV7-2,TGTGCCAGCAGCCTCCGGGAGGGTGACCAGCCCCAGCATTTT,CASSLREGDQPQHF
-,-,TRBJ1-1,TRBV7-9,TGTGCCAGCAGCTCACAGGGTGGTACTGAAGCTTTCTTT,CASSSQGGTEAFF
TRBD1,-,TRBJ2-7,TRBV11-2,TGTGCCAGCAGCTTAGATACAGGGGGCGGGGAGCAGTACTTC,CASSLDTGGGEQYF
-,-,TRBJ2-2,TRBV19,TGTGCCAGTAGCCTCCGACAGTCGGGCGGGGAGCTGTTTTTT,CASSLRQSGGELFF
-,-,TRBJ1-2,TRBV6-1,TGTGCCAGCACTCCTCGGGCAGGGAGGTATGGCTACACCTTC,CASTPRAGRYGYTF
-,-,TRBJ2-3,TRBV7-2,TGTGCCAGCAGCCCGCGGGACTTCACAGATACGCAGTATTTT,CASSPRDFTDTQYF
TRBD2,-,TRBJ2-3,TRBV7-9,TGTGCCAGCAGCTTACCACTTTCAGGAGCGGGGTCGGCAGATACGCAGTATTTT,CASSLPLSGAGSADTQYF
-,-,TRBJ2-5,TRBV5-1,TGCGCCAGCAGCTTGCGCTGGGCCCAAGAGACCCAGTACTTC,CASSLRWAQETQYF
TRBD2,-,TRBJ2-2,TRBV19,TGTGCCAGTTGGCCGCGGGGGACCCGGGTCACCGGGGAGCTGTTTTTT,CASWPRGTRVTGELFF
TRBD1,-,TRBJ2-2,TRBV7-3,TGTGCCAGCAGCGCCTCAGGGGGTGGCACCGGGGAGCTGTTTTTT,CASSASGGGTGELFF
TRBD2,-,TRBJ2-1,TRBV7-9,TGTGCCAGCAGCTGGAGCGGGAGGGGCTCCTACAATGAGCAGTTCTTC,CASSWSGRGSYNEQFF
TRBD1,-,TRBJ1-3,TRBV2,TGTGCCAGCAGTAAGCGACAGGGGCCTCCTGGAAACACCATATATTTT,CASSKRQGPPGNTIYF
-,-,TRBJ1-3,TRBV21-1,TGTGCCAGCAGCGTACAGGGGAGACGGGGAAACACCATATATTTT,CASSVQGRRGNTIYF
-,-,TRBJ2-4,TRBV4-1,TGCGCCAGCAGCCAAGAAGTTCCCCCGGGACAAGGCAGTCAGTACTTC,CASSQEVPPGQGSQYF
-,-,TRBJ2-7,TRBV7-7,TGTGCCAGCAGCTTAGCCAGGGGGGACGAGCAGTACTTC,CASSLARGDEQYF
-,-,TRBJ2-1,TRBV5-6,TGTGCCAGCAGCCAGGATACAGGGCTATCCTACAATGAGCAGTTCTTC,CASSQDTGLSYNEQFF
-,few,TRBJ1-5,TRBV6-5,TGTGCCAGCAGTCTAGACGGGTATAGCAATCAGCCCCAGCATTTT,CASSLDGYSNQPQHF
TRBD2,few,TRBJ2-5,TRBV4-3,TGCGCCAGCAGCCAAGGGGCGGGGGGGGCAGAGACCCAGTACTTC,CASSQGAGGAETQYF
TRBD2,-,TRBJ2-1,TRBV6-8,TGTGCCAGCAGTATGACTAGCTTAGGCGGTGAGCAGTTCTTC,CASSMTSLGGEQFF
-,few,TRBJ2-7,TRBV7-2,TGTGCCAGCAGCCGGGTTCCGGGAAACTCCTACGAGCAGTACTTC,CASSRVPGNSYEQYF
TRBD1,-,TRBJ2-5,TRBV19,TGTGCCAGTAGACAGACCGGGACAGCACTCCAAGAGACCCAGTACTTC,CASRQTGTALQETQYF
TRBD1,few,TRBJ2-2,TRBV2,TGTGCCAGCACGGGGACAGGGGGCATCACCGGGGAGCTGTTTTTT,CASTGTGGITGELFF
-,-,TRBJ1-5,TRBV7-9,TGTGCCAGCAGCCCCGGGGAACGCAATCAGCCCCAGCATTTT,CASSPGERNQPQHF
-,-,TRBJ2-5,TRBV5-1,TGCGCCAGCAGCGTGGAGCTCGAGACCCAGTACTTC,CASSVELETQYF
-,-,TRBJ2-1,TRBV19,TGTGCCAGTAGTATTACCGCAGGGGACGGTGAGCAGTTCTTC,CASSITAGDGEQFF
TRBD2,-,TRBJ2-1,TRBV5-4,TGTGCCAGCAGTCCCGGGGGGAGGTCCTACAATGAGCAGTTCTTC,CASSPGGRSYNEQFF
-,-,TRBJ1-5,TRBV5-1,TGCGCCAGCAGCCCTGGAGGGGTGGGTGATCAGCCCCAGCATTTT,CASSPGGVGDQPQHF
TRBD2,-,TRBJ2-1,TRBV15,TGTGCCACCAGCGGCCAACTAGCGAATGAGCAGTTCTTC,CATSGQLANEQFF
-,-,TRBJ2-2,TRBV7-8,TGTGCCAGCACCCTGATAGGACTCTACTCCGGGGAGCTGTTTTTT,CASTLIGLYSGELFF
-,-,TRBJ1-6,TRBV7-6,TGTGCCAGCAGCTTAGTAGGGGCTGGATCACCCCTCCACTTT,CASSLVGAGSPLHF
-,-,TRBJ1-1,TRBV12-2,TGTGCAAGTCGCCCCAGGTCCGTGGAAGCTTTCTTT,CASRPRSVEAFF
-,-,TRBJ2-1,TRBV18,TGTGCCAGCTCAAGGTCCGGGGGGCCTTACAATGAGCAGTTCTTC,CASSRSGGPYNEQFF
-,-,TRBJ1-2,TRBV5-1,TGCGCCAGCAGCTTGGAAGGCAGGGATAACTATGGCTACACCTTC,CASSLEGRDNYGYTF
-,-,TRBJ2-1,TRBV7-6,TGTGCCAGCAGCTGGGGCAGTTTGGGATATGAGCAGTTCTTC,CASSWGSLGYEQFF
TRBD2,-,TRBJ2-7,TRBV7-2,TGTGCCAGCAGCGTATCCGGGACTAGCGGACAGGAGCAGTACTTC,CASSVSGTSGQEQYF
TRBD2,-,TRBJ2-5,TRBV7-2,TGTGCCAGCAGCTTAGGGGGACTAGCGTTTCGGGCGGAGACCCAGTACTTC,CASSLGGLAFRAETQYF
-,-,TRBJ2-6,TRBV27,TGTGCCAGCAGTCCCCAGACAGGAGCTGGGGCCAACGGCCTGACTTTC,CASSPQTGAGANGLTF
-,few,TRBJ2-2,TRBV4-1,TGCGCCAGCAGCCAAGATCTCGGGTCGGCCGGGGAGCTGTTTTTT,CASSQDLGSAGELFF